The sequence of this TCR beta chain was determined in a study of T cell repertoires in cytomegalovirus infection. This clonotype has a handful of counts. As yet, its antigen is unknown. Germline V gene sequence: CDR1 SEHNR, CDR2 FQNEAQ (reference sequence). This CDR3 comprises 15 residues. Trimming cost V 5 bases and J 5 bases, with 19 bases left between them. TCRdb ran MiXCR on the reads and lists one entry per CDR3 protein. Of a few hundred thousand distinct CDR3 sequences listed, roughly 42% were seen once; the top ten hold 48%. The specimen comprised cultured PBMCs, sampled from culture after CMV antigen stimulation. The clonotype was recovered from a human donor in good health (CMV status not recorded). Some clones in this sample may be carry-over from other donors' samples. V gene TRBV7-9 combines with J gene TRBJ2-7; D is perhaps TRBD1 or TRBD2 (5 bases each). The CDR3: CASSPPGTLGDEQYF. The CDR3 region has the DNA TGTGCCAGCAGCCCCCCCGGGACCCTGGGGGACGAGCAGTACTTC.